This TCR beta chain was found in a study of vaccination effects on CD4 cells after COVID-19. Sequencing was preceded by expansion of antigen-specific CD4+ T cells with viral peptide pools in the ViraFEST assay. Cells that had been cultured for approximately ten days were the source of isolated CD4+ T cells. Participants got two doses of BNT162b2 or mRNA-1273 vaccine. In regard to this clone: Its antigen is not known.

Some clones are missing from TCRdb's copy, which holds only in-frame ones; the method was immunoSEQ multiplex PCR. This sample has around 65,000 clones, with roughly 72% found just once. This clonotype originated in a human donor who received a COVID-19 vaccine. This material consisted of CD4+ T cells from PBMCs cultured with HCoV-229E spike peptides, taken after COVID-19 vaccination.

The CDR3 spells CASSPAGRGPRNEQFF. For the CDR3, the DNA is TGTGCCAGCAGCCCCGCCGGCAGGGGCCCGCGCAATGAGCAGTTCTTC. The chain links TRBV7-3 to TRBJ2-1, with a tentative D call TRBD1 (6 bases). CDR1 and CDR2 from the germline V gene are SGHTA and FQGTGA. V was cut by 5 bases and J by 6 bases, with 20 bases left in between. The length of the CDR3 is 16 residues.